This TCR beta chain was recovered during a study of OX40 agonist ivuxolimab in advanced cancers. Study at large: As their treatment, patients were administered ivuxolimab, an agonistic anti-OX40 (CD134) antibody. The study enrolled dose-escalation patients with hepatocellular carcinoma, melanoma, renal cell or head and neck cancer. Patients received ivuxolimab, an intravenous treatment, every 2 weeks at 0.01 to 10 mg/kg. Points from the study as a whole: The study did not work out the antigen specificity of the expanded peripheral T cells.

With respect to this clone: The antigen remains undetermined.

The CDR3 consists of 14 residues. The germline CDR1 and CDR2 sequences are LNHDA and SQIVND (reference sequence). J gave up 0 bases and V 4 bases, and 2 bases lay outside the gene matches. Repertoires were generated with immunoSEQ multiplex PCR, while TCRdb's copy carries only in-frame clones and drops some. The data hold 30,000 to 45,000 clones, with 78% observed a single time. The TCR sequence derives from an adult with an advanced solid tumor such as melanoma, head and neck, liver or kidney cancer. V is TRBV19 and J is TRBJ1-1; 7 positions agree with TRBD1. The sample in question was CD4+ or CD8+ T cells sorted from blood, obtained in a trial of the OX40 agonist ivuxolimab. Here the CDR3 DNA reads TGTGCCAGTAGTACGACAGGGATGAACACTGAAGCTTTCTTT. Its protein is CASSTTGMNTEAFF. The variable domain in full, completed from reference TRBV19 and TRBJ1-1, reads DGGITQSPKYLFRKEGQNVTLSCEQNLNHDAMYWYRQDPGQGLRLIYYSQIVNDFQKGDIAEGYSVSREKKESFPLTVTSAQKNPTAFYLCASSTTGMNTEAFFGQGTRLTVV.